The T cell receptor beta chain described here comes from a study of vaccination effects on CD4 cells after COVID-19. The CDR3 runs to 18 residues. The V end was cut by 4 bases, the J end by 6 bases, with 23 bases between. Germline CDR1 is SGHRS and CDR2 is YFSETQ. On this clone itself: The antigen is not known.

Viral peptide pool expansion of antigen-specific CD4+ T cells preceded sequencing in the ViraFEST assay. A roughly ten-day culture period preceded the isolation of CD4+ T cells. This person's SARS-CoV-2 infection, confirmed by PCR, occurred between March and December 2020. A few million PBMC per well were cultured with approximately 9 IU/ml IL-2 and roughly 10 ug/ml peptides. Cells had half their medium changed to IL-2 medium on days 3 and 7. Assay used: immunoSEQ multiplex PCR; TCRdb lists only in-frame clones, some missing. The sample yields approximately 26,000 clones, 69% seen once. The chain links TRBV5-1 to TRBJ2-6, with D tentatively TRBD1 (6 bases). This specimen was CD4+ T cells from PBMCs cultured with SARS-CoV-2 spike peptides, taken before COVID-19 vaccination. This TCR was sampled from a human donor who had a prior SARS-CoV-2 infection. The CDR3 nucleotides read TGCGCCAGCAGCCGCGGACAGCGAAACGTCCTGGAGGCCAACGTCCTGACTTTC. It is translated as CASSRGQRNVLEANVLTF. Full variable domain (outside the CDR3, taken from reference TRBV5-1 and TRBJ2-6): KAGVTQTPRYLIKTRGQQVTLSCSPISGHRSVSWYQQTPGQGLQFLFEYFSETQRNKGNFPGRFSGRQFSNSRSEMNVSTLELGDSALYLCASSRGQRNVLEANVLTFGAGSRLTVL.